Shown below are 32 T cell receptor beta chains from a single sample sequenced in a study of blood T cell repertoires in COVID-19. Measured with immunoSEQ multiplex PCR; TCRdb has only the in-frame clones, and not every one. The sample yields 290,000 or so clones, roughly 87% seen once. Input material: peripheral blood. These receptor sequences come from a man between 18 and 35 years old with active or convalescent COVID-19.

The V gene is TRBV2, the J gene TRBJ2-1; D is perhaps TRBD2 (6 bases). Germline values: CDR1 SNHLY, CDR2 FYNNEI. V gave up 4 bases and J gave up 8 bases, with 18 bases separating them. The CDR3 consists of 15 residues. The CDR3 DNA sequence: TGTGCCAGCAGTGTACCTCGGGTTTGGGGGGATGAGCAGTTCTTC. This sequence encodes CASSVPRVWGDEQFF. The full variable domain, in which reference TRBV2 and TRBJ2-1 provide the parts outside the CDR3, is EPEVTQTPSHQVTQMGQEVILRCVPISNHLYFYWYRQILGQKVEFLVSFYNNEISEKSEIFDDQFSVERPDGSNFTLKIRSTKLEDSAMYFCASSVPRVWGDEQFFGPGTRLTVL.

The rearrangement uses TRBV19 and TRBJ2-1, with D perhaps matching TRBD1 (5 bases). The V gene lost 3 bases and the J gene lost 2 bases, with 8 bases spanning the gap. Germline values: CDR1 LNHDA, CDR2 SQIVND (reference sequence). This CDR3 region has 14 residues. Here the CDR3 DNA reads TGTGCCAGTAGTATCGACAGCGCCTACAATGAGCAGTTCTTC. Translating gives CASSIDSAYNEQFF. Drawing the rest from reference TRBV19 and TRBJ2-1, the complete variable domain is DGGITQSPKYLFRKEGQNVTLSCEQNLNHDAMYWYRQDPGQGLRLIYYSQIVNDFQKGDIAEGYSVSREKKESFPLTVTSAQKNPTAFYLCASSIDSAYNEQFFGPGTRLTVL.

The chain has TRBV28 and TRBJ1-5; 7 nucleotides agree with TRBD1. The junction had 5 bases not matched to a gene; V was cut back by 7 bases and J by 2 bases. Germline CDR1 is MDHEN and CDR2 is SYDVKM. The length of the CDR3 is 14 residues. CDR3 protein: CASMLGTGNQPQHF. In DNA form, the CDR3 reads TGTGCCAGCATGTTAGGGACAGGCAATCAGCCCCAGCATTTT.

The chain recombines TRBV28 with TRBJ2-7, with 7 bases that match TRBD2. The CDR3 sequence is 13 residues long. Germline CDR1 reads MDHEN; CDR2 reads SYDVKM. The junction had 5 bases not matched to a gene; V was cut back by 8 bases and J by 1 base. CDR3: CASGLGGSYEQYF. The DNA of the CDR3 is TGTGCCAGCGGGTTGGGAGGGTCCTACGAGCAGTACTTC.

The V and J genes are TRBV27 and TRBJ1-2; 9 bases line up with TRBD1. This CDR3 spans 15 amino acids. Unmatched junction bases numbered 8, after V lost 5 bases and J lost 4 bases. Germline V CDR1 and CDR2: MNHEY, SMNVEV (reference sequence). Here the CDR3 DNA reads TGTGCCAGCAGTCCGTCTCGGGACAGGGCCTATGGCTACACCTTC. This sequence encodes CASSPSRDRAYGYTF.

The rearrangement joins TRBV28 to TRBJ2-7, with 9 positions matching TRBD1. The CDR3 consists of 17 residues. CDR1 and CDR2 (germline): MDHEN, SYDVKM. The V segment lost 6 bases and the J segment 6 bases; nucleotides outside the gene matches: 18. The CDR3: CASRPPRWDRVLTEQYF. CDR3 sequence (DNA): TGTGCCAGCAGGCCCCCGAGGTGGGACAGGGTACTCACCGAGCAGTACTTC.

CDR3 bases: TGTGCCAGCAGCCGACCAGGGGCAGGGGTCGAGGAGCTGTTTTTT. Translation gives CASSRPGAGVEELFF. The V call is TRBV14, the J call TRBJ2-2; D is perhaps TRBD1 (6 bases). V lost 4 bases and J lost 10, with 19 bases in between. Looked up from germline, CDR1 is SGHDN and CDR2 is FVKESK. The CDR3 extends over 15 amino acids.

V usage is TRBV11-2 and J usage is TRBJ2-1; 9 bases align to TRBD1. CDR3 length: 17 amino acids. Germline V lookup: CDR1 SGHAT, CDR2 FQNNGV. The V gene end was trimmed by 0 bases and the J gene end by 1 base; junction bases not matched to a gene: 4. CDR3 sequence (DNA): TGTGCCAGCAGCTTAGATCACAGGGGGCGATCCTACAATGAGCAGTTCTTC. It codes for CASSLDHRGRSYNEQFF.

The chain joins TRBV28 to TRBJ2-7; a possible D gene is TRBD1 (5 bases). The CDR3 is 14 residues long. Trimming shortened V by 7 bases and J by 6 bases, and 19 bases separated the two germline ends. Looked up from germline, CDR1 is MDHEN and CDR2 is SYDVKM. The CDR3 bases are TGTGCCAGCACCTATACAGGAGTCCTTCGCGAGCAGTACTTC. Its translation is CASTYTGVLREQYF.

This chain joins TRBV7-9 and TRBJ1-5; 7 nucleotides line up with TRBD1. J gave up 6 bases and V 1 base, and 9 bases lay outside the gene matches. Looked up from germline, CDR1 is SEHNR and CDR2 is FQNEAQ (reference sequence). The CDR3 is 16 amino acids. The CDR3 DNA follows: TGTGCCAGCAGCTTAGAGTCGACAGGGCTTCTTCAGCCCCAGCATTTT. Protein: CASSLESTGLLQPQHF. Looking up the rest from reference TRBV7-9 and TRBJ1-5 gives the full variable domain: DTGVSQNPRHKITKRGQNVTFRCDPISEHNRLYWYRQTLGQGPEFLTYFQNEAQLEKSRLLSDRFSAERPKGSFSTLEIQRTEQGDSAMYLCASSLESTGLLQPQHFGDGTRLSIL.

The chain combines TRBV28 with TRBJ2-1, with TRBD1 matching 7 bases. This CDR3 has 16 residues. From germline, CDR1 is MDHEN and CDR2 SYDVKM. The V gene end was trimmed by 6 bases and the J gene end by 4 bases; junction bases not matched to a gene: 12. The CDR3 DNA sequence: TGTGCCAGCAGGAACTCCGGGACAGTTATGTACAATGAGCAGTTCTTC. The encoded protein is CASRNSGTVMYNEQFF. The full variable domain, in which reference TRBV28 and TRBJ2-1 provide the parts outside the CDR3, is DVKVTQSSRYLVKRTGEKVFLECVQDMDHENMFWYRQDPGLGLRLIYFSYDVKMKEKGDIPEGYSVSREKKERFSLILESASTNQTSMYLCASRNSGTVMYNEQFFGPGTRLTVL.

This chain uses TRBV2 with TRBJ2-7; a possible D gene is TRBD2 (5 bases). CDR3 length equals 14 residues. Germline V gives CDR1 SNHLY, CDR2 FYNNEI. Trimming pared 0 bases from V and 4 bases from J, leaving 10 bases between. The CDR3 sequence is CASSEANSDYEQYF. In DNA form, the CDR3 reads TGTGCCAGCAGTGAAGCCAATAGCGATTACGAGCAGTACTTC.

The chain couples TRBV12-5 to TRBJ1-1, with 7 bases that match TRBD1. V shed 6 bases, J shed 3 bases, and the junction held 4 bases outside the gene matches. Germline CDR1 LGHNT, CDR2 FRNRAP. The CDR3 covers 13 residues. In DNA, the CDR3 is TGTGCTAGTGGCTCCACAGGGGACACTGAAGCTTTCTTT. Its translation is CASGSTGDTEAFF.

This clone was counted once. This sequence joins TRBV9 and TRBJ2-1; TRBD1 is a possible D gene (6 bases). Deletions cut 2 bases from V and 5 bases from J, with 11 bases between. Germline V gene lookup returns CDR1 SGDLS and CDR2 YYNGEE. This CDR3 has 14 residues. CDR3 sequence: CASSVWDTDNEQFF. The CDR3 region has the DNA TGTGCCAGCAGCGTTTGGGACACCGACAATGAGCAGTTCTTC.

The rearrangement uses TRBV7-9 and TRBJ1-3, with TRBD1 identical over 11 bases. There are 16 residues in the CDR3. Germline CDR1 SEHNR, CDR2 FQNEAQ (reference sequence). J lost 3 bases, V lost 5 bases, and 6 bases had no gene match. The CDR3 region is CASSARDRGVGNTIYF. CDR3 coding DNA: TGTGCCAGCAGCGCCAGGGACAGGGGGGTTGGAAACACCATATATTTT.

This chain joins TRBV5-1 and TRBJ1-1; a possible D gene is TRBD1 (5 bases). This CDR3 region has 14 residues. Trimming shortened V by 6 bases and J by 5 bases, and 17 bases separated the two germline ends. Germline V gene lookup returns CDR1 SGHRS and CDR2 YFSETQ. CDR3 in DNA: TGCGCCAGCACAGACAGCCCGGAGGGTACTGAAGCTTTCTTT. Its translation is CASTDSPEGTEAFF.

A single count supports this clone. The chain couples TRBV4-1 to TRBJ1-3; TRBD1 agrees at 10 bases. Germline-derived CDR1 and CDR2 are MGHRA and YSYEKL. There are 16 residues in the CDR3. The trim removed 6 bases at V and 3 bases at J, leaving 8 bases unmatched. CDR3 nucleotides: TGCGCCAGCAGTAGGCGACAGGGGGCCAGTGGAAACACCATATATTTT. It is translated as CASSRRQGASGNTIYF.

This clone was seen just once. The V call is TRBV9, the J call TRBJ2-5; D gene ambiguous. The CDR3 extends over 17 amino acids. Germline V gene sequence: CDR1 SGDLS, CDR2 YYNGEE. V lost 3 bases to trimming and J lost 2 bases, with 20 bases between them. This CDR3 reads CASSARSSSMVQETQYF. DNA of the CDR3: TGTGCCAGCAGCGCACGTAGTAGCTCAATGGTTCAAGAGACCCAGTACTTC.

This chain joins TRBV5-6 and TRBJ1-3; TRBD1 is a possible D gene (6 bases). Germline CDR1 reads SGHDT; CDR2 reads YYEEEE. The V end was cut by 4 bases, the J end by 0 bases, with 11 bases between. There are 15 residues in the CDR3. CDR3 residues: CASSPTGTSGNTIYF. CDR3 coding DNA: TGTGCCAGCAGCCCTACAGGGACCTCTGGAAACACCATATATTTT.

The chain is built from TRBV2 and TRBJ1-4, with a tentative D call TRBD1 (5 bases). The germline V and J ends were trimmed by 6 bases and 1 base, with 18 bases remaining between them. Germline CDR1 SNHLY, CDR2 FYNNEI. This CDR3 spans 17 amino acids. The CDR3 is CASSLWGREGTNEKLFF. CDR3 bases: TGTGCCAGCAGCCTCTGGGGCAGGGAAGGAACTAATGAAAAACTGTTTTTT.

The rearrangement uses TRBV12-3 or TRBV12-4 and TRBJ1-2, with D possibly TRBD1 on 6 matching bases. This CDR3 has 13 amino acids. V lost 6 bases to trimming and J lost 2 bases, with 10 bases between them. In nucleotides, the CDR3 is TGTGCCAGCAGCGACAGGCCGAACTATGGCTACACCTTC. It yields the protein CASSDRPNYGYTF.

The chain has TRBV11-3 and TRBJ2-2; no clear D gene. Between the trimmed V and J ends, which lost 6 bases and 4 bases, there was a span of 6 bases. CDR3 size: 12 residues. CDR1 is SGHNT, CDR2 YENEEA, per germline. CDR3 sequence reads: CASRQSTGELFF. The DNA for the CDR3 is TGTGCCAGCAGACAAAGCACCGGGGAGCTGTTTTTT.

This chain's CDR3 is CASIGWRGEGDTQYF. The DNA for the CDR3 is TGTGCCAGCATAGGCTGGCGGGGGGAAGGGGATACGCAGTATTTT. The chain links TRBV6-5 to TRBJ2-3; 8 bases map to TRBD2. Trimming removed 7 bases from V and 6 bases from J; junction bases left unmatched: 12. From germline, CDR1 is MNHEY and CDR2 SVGAGI. The CDR3 has 15 residues.

The genes are TRBV19 and TRBJ1-5; D unresolved. Trimming pared 3 bases from V and 6 bases from J, leaving 12 bases between. The germline V gene has CDR1 LNHDA and CDR2 SQIVND (reference sequence). The CDR3 contains 14 residues. CDR3 residues: CASSIPRGFQPQHF. In nucleotides, the CDR3 is TGTGCCAGTAGTATCCCGAGAGGGTTTCAGCCCCAGCATTTT.

This chain uses TRBV7-6 with TRBJ2-3; 8 bases fit TRBD2. The CDR3 is 15 residues long. Looked up from germline, CDR1 is SGHVS and CDR2 is FNYEAQ. Unmatched junction bases numbered 3, after V lost 0 bases and J lost 4 bases. The CDR3 bases are TGTGCCAGCAGCTTAGCAGTCGGGGGGGCAGATACGCAGTATTTT. Translation: CASSLAVGGADTQYF.

The chain employs TRBV6-1 and TRBJ1-5, with TRBD1 matching 7 bases. V lost 2 bases and J lost 2; bases outside the gene matches: 9. This CDR3 region has 17 residues. Germline V lookup: CDR1 MNHNS, CDR2 SASEGT. The CDR3 reads CASSEIFIRGRNQPQHF. The CDR3, as DNA: TGTGCCAGCAGTGAAATTTTTATTAGGGGGCGCAATCAGCCCCAGCATTTT.

The chain is built from TRBV5-1 and TRBJ2-3; the match to TRBD1 covers 8 bases. The V gene's germline CDR1 is SGHRS and CDR2 YFSETQ. The length of the CDR3 is 16 residues. The J segment lost 8 bases and the V segment lost 1 base, leaving 12 bases of the junction unmatched. For the CDR3, the DNA is TGCGCCAGCAGCTTGTTATCAGGGGGCTTCGTTGGTACGCAGTATTTT. It encodes CASSLLSGGFVGTQYF.

The chain has TRBV28 and TRBJ2-5, with 10 nucleotides matching TRBD2. V lost 3 bases and J lost 5; bases outside the gene matches: 12. The CDR3 is 17 residues long. From germline, CDR1 is MDHEN and CDR2 SYDVKM. CDR3 bases: TGTGCCAGCAGTTTGAAGCTAGCGGGAGTAGTATGGGAGACCCAGTACTTC. This sequence encodes CASSLKLAGVVWETQYF.

This chain links TRBV7-8 with TRBJ2-3; a possible D gene is TRBD2 (7 bases). Germline V CDR1 and CDR2: SGHVS, FQNEAQ. This CDR3 region has 14 residues. V was trimmed by 5 bases and J by 4 bases, leaving 13 bases between them. In DNA, the CDR3 is TGTGCCAGCAGCCGAAAGGGGGGGCCAGATACGCAGTATTTT. Translation: CASSRKGGPDTQYF. The variable domain in full, completed from reference TRBV7-8 and TRBJ2-3, reads GAGVSQSPRYKVAKRGQDVALRCDPISGHVSLFWYQQALGQGPEFLTYFQNEAQLDKSGLPSDRFFAERPEGSVSTLKIQRTQQEDSAVYLCASSRKGGPDTQYFGPGTRLTVL.

The V gene is TRBV4-3, the J gene TRBJ2-7; D is possibly TRBD1 (6 bases). V lost 0 bases to trimming and J lost 3 bases, with 15 bases between them. This CDR3 spans 16 amino acids. CDR1 LGHNA and CDR2 YSLEER come from the germline V gene. The CDR3 sequence is CASSQESVQGIYEQYF. The DNA of the CDR3 is TGCGCCAGCAGCCAAGAATCCGTACAGGGAATCTACGAGCAGTACTTC.

The V call is TRBV7-9, the J call TRBJ2-2, with 7 bases aligning to TRBD1. The V segment lost 2 bases and the J segment 4 bases; nucleotides outside the gene matches: 4. Germline CDR1 SEHNR, CDR2 FQNEAQ (reference sequence). The CDR3 sequence is 15 residues long. CDR3 loop: CASSLLTGSTGELFF. CDR3 coding DNA: TGTGCCAGCAGCTTACTGACAGGGAGCACCGGGGAGCTGTTTTTT.

The V and J genes are TRBV4-3 and TRBJ1-4; 7 nucleotides align to TRBD1. The V gene end was trimmed by 2 bases and the J gene end by 8 bases; junction bases not matched to a gene: 14. The CDR3 consists of 17 residues. The germline V gene encodes CDR1 LGHNA and CDR2 YSLEER. This CDR3 reads CASSQNPRTGVGEKLFF. For the CDR3, the DNA is TGCGCCAGCAGCCAAAATCCCCGAACAGGGGTTGGCGAAAAACTGTTTTTT.